The next 27 T cell receptor beta chains were all read from a single sample in a study of T cell responses to AZD1222 COVID-19 vaccine. TCRdb's copy holds only in-frame clones and misses some; the assay was immunoSEQ multiplex PCR. The repertoire includes roughly 97,000 clones, 85% to 95% of them detected once, and 5% sits in the top ten. The source material was peripheral blood, sampled on day 0 of AZD1222 vaccination. The receptors shown here come from an adult in good health.

This chain connects TRBV4-2 to TRBJ1-2; D is possibly TRBD1 (5 bases). The length of the CDR3 is 13 residues. Looked up from germline, CDR1 is LGHNA and CDR2 is YNFKEQ. V was pared by 4 bases and J by 2 bases, with 8 bases between. CDR3 nucleotides: TGTGCCAGCAGCCCCAGGGCAAACTATGGCTACACCTTC. This encodes CASSPRANYGYTF.

V and J are TRBV18 and TRBJ1-5; D call uncertain. V lost 4 bases to trimming and J lost 3 bases, with 10 bases between them. This CDR3 is built from 14 residues. The germline CDR1 and CDR2 sequences are KGHSH and LQKENI. CDR3 sequence reads: CASSRARVNQPQHF. As DNA, the CDR3 is TGTGCCAGCTCACGGGCGCGGGTCAATCAGCCCCAGCATTTT.

V gene TRBV4-3 combines with J gene TRBJ2-2, with D tentatively TRBD2 (5 bases). CDR1 and CDR2 (germline): LGHNA, YSLEER. The CDR3 has 15 residues. Trimming removed 1 base from V and 2 bases from J, with 8 bases in between. CDR3 protein: CASSQAEGNTGELFF. CDR3 nucleotides: TGCGCCAGCAGCCAAGCTGAGGGAAACACCGGGGAGCTGTTTTTT.

The chain combines TRBV7-8 with TRBJ1-5; possibly TRBD1 for D (6 bases). V was pared by 0 bases and J by 3 bases, with 9 bases between. Germline V lookup: CDR1 SGHVS, CDR2 FQNEAQ. The CDR3 is made up of 15 amino acids. The CDR3 DNA follows: TGTGCCAGCAGCTTAGCACAGGGTTACAATCAGCCCCAGCATTTT. Encoded protein: CASSLAQGYNQPQHF.

The CDR3 is CAWSAPGGHLQNYGYTF. In DNA, the CDR3 is TGTGCCTGGAGTGCCCCGGGAGGACACCTTCAAAACTATGGCTACACCTTC. V usage is TRBV30 and J usage is TRBJ1-2, with a tentative D call TRBD1 (5 bases). V was cut by 1 base and J by 2 bases, with 20 bases left in between. The V gene's germline CDR1 is GTSNPN and CDR2 SVGIG (reference sequence). CDR3 length: 17 amino acids.

The chain is built from TRBV18 and TRBJ2-7, with TRBD1 as a possible D gene (5 bases). Germline lookup yields CDR1 KGHSH and CDR2 LQKENI. This CDR3 contains 13 residues. Trimming shortened V by 5 bases and J by 3 bases, and 11 bases separated the two germline ends. The CDR3 region is CASSIDSNYEQYF. Here the CDR3 DNA reads TGTGCCAGCTCAATCGACAGCAACTACGAGCAGTACTTC.

The chain has TRBV7-8 and TRBJ2-1; D is unresolved. The V end lost 3 bases, the J end lost 6 bases, and 12 bases lay between the germline ends. Germline V gene lookup returns CDR1 SGHVS and CDR2 FQNEAQ. The length of the CDR3 is 14 residues. CDR3 sequence (DNA): TGTGCCAGCAGCTTGCACGGCCTACGCAATGAGCAGTTCTTC. This codes for CASSLHGLRNEQFF.

The V gene is TRBV9, the J gene TRBJ2-2; D call uncertain. Per germline, CDR1 SGDLS and CDR2 YYNGEE. Trimming took off 7 bases at V and 7 bases at J, with 8 bases between the two ends. CDR3 size: 11 residues. Written as DNA, the CDR3 is TGTGCCAGCCGTCGAGACGGGGAGCTGTTTTTT. Its protein is CASRRDGELFF.

V usage is TRBV6-4 and J usage is TRBJ1-4, with 12 bases matching TRBD1. The junction had 15 bases not matched to a gene; V was cut back by 6 bases and J by 7 bases. The CDR3 is made up of 18 amino acids. Germline V CDR1 and CDR2: MRHNA, SNTAGT. The CDR3 protein is CASRTQAGQGAAGEKLFF. The CDR3 DNA sequence: TGTGCCAGCAGAACACAGGCGGGACAGGGGGCGGCGGGTGAAAAACTGTTTTTT.

The chain uses TRBV9 and TRBJ2-1, with unresolved D. CDR1 and CDR2 from the germline V gene are SGDLS and YYNGEE. Trimming stripped 0 bases from V and 0 bases from J, with 7 bases between. The CDR3 length is 15 residues. The CDR3 DNA sequence: TGTGCCAGCAGCGTAGACGTTGTCTCCTACAATGAGCAGTTCTTC. Translating gives CASSVDVVSYNEQFF.

This clone has a single count. The rearrangement joins TRBV28 to TRBJ2-1, with D perhaps TRBD2 (5 bases). Trimming took 6 bases from V and 6 from J, leaving 9 bases between them. From germline, CDR1 is MDHEN and CDR2 SYDVKM. This CDR3 has 12 residues. CDR3 loop: CASRTGVNEQFF. The CDR3 region has the DNA TGTGCCAGCAGAACCGGGGTCAATGAGCAGTTCTTC.

CDR3 protein: CASSLEARPNEKLFF. In DNA form, the CDR3 reads TGTGCCAGCAGCTTAGAGGCCAGGCCTAATGAAAAACTGTTTTTT. V usage is TRBV11-3 and J usage is TRBJ1-4; unclear D gene. Deletions cut 0 bases from V and 3 bases from J, with 8 bases between. Germline loops: CDR1 SGHNT, CDR2 YENEEA. The CDR3 runs to 15 residues.

In its sample, this clone was seen a few times. The V call is TRBV29-1, the J call TRBJ1-4, with D possibly being TRBD1 (5 bases). Deletions cut 6 bases from V and 3 bases from J, with 11 bases between. The CDR3 totals 13 residues. The germline CDR1 and CDR2 sequences are SQVTM and ANQGSEA. CDR3 protein: CSVEWGSNEKLFF. CDR3 DNA sequence: TGCAGCGTGGAATGGGGCTCTAATGAAAAACTGTTTTTT.

The chain employs TRBV14 and TRBJ1-2, with D possibly being TRBD1 (5 bases). Germline CDR1 is SGHDN and CDR2 is FVKESK. Trimming took off 0 bases at V and 3 bases at J, with 17 bases between the two ends. The CDR3 runs to 17 residues. Here the CDR3 DNA reads TGTGCCAGCAGCCAAGATCTGGGCGGACACTTCTACTATGGCTACACCTTC. Amino acid sequence: CASSQDLGGHFYYGYTF.

This chain uses TRBV12-3 or TRBV12-4 with TRBJ2-4; D is unresolved. The CDR3 loop spans 12 amino acids. V was clipped by 6 bases and J by 7 bases, with 10 bases between them. The CDR3 sequence is CASSHRANIQYF. Here the CDR3 DNA reads TGTGCCAGCAGCCATCGGGCCAACATTCAGTACTTC.

This rearrangement joins TRBV18 to TRBJ1-5; perhaps TRBD1 as D (6 bases). The CDR3 is 14 amino acids. Germline CDR1 is KGHSH and CDR2 is LQKENI. The V and J ends lost 3 bases and 4 bases respectively, with 10 bases between them. The CDR3 protein is CASSPTGLNQPQHF. DNA of the CDR3: TGTGCCAGCTCACCGACAGGCCTAAATCAGCCCCAGCATTTT.

The CDR3 reads CASSLLGGLDGYTF. CDR3 in DNA: TGTGCCAGCAGCTTATTGGGGGGCCTGGATGGCTACACCTTC. The V and J genes are TRBV7-9 and TRBJ1-2; TRBD1 is a possible D gene (6 bases). Germline lookup yields CDR1 SEHNR and CDR2 FQNEAQ (reference sequence). Trimming pared 2 bases from V and 6 bases from J, leaving 13 bases between. The CDR3 contains 14 residues.

J is TRBJ2-7 and V is TRBV6-5, with no clear D. V lost 5 bases, J lost 6 bases, and 11 bases lay in between. Germline CDR1 is MNHEY and CDR2 is SVGAGI. CDR3 length: 12 residues. This CDR3 is CASSRSGGEQYF. The DNA of the CDR3 is TGTGCCAGCAGTAGGTCGGGTGGCGAGCAGTACTTC.

The CDR3 DNA follows: TGTGCCAGCAGTACAAATAGCAATCAGCCCCAGCATTTT. As protein: CASSTNSNQPQHF. The chain carries TRBV12-3 or TRBV12-4 and TRBJ1-5; no definite D call. Trimming removed 5 bases at V and 0 bases at J, with 5 bases between. This CDR3 has 13 residues.

This chain links TRBV7-8 with TRBJ1-2; perhaps TRBD1 as D (5 bases). The length of the CDR3 is 13 residues. Deletions cut 0 bases from V and 8 bases from J, with 10 bases between. Germline loops: CDR1 SGHVS, CDR2 FQNEAQ. The CDR3 DNA is TGTGCCAGCAGCTTAGCGAGACAGTTGGGCTACACCTTC. Translating gives CASSLARQLGYTF.

This sequence joins TRBV27 and TRBJ1-5; 9 bases align to TRBD1. The CDR3 runs to 16 residues. CDR1 is MNHEY, CDR2 SMNVEV, per germline (reference sequence). V shed 4 bases, J shed 2 bases, and the junction held 6 bases outside the gene matches. CDR3 nucleotide sequence: TGTGCCAGCAGTTCACAAAGACAGGGGGGCAATCAGCCCCAGCATTTT. Translation: CASSSQRQGGNQPQHF.

The chain joins TRBV19 to TRBJ2-1; 8 bases are shared with TRBD1. After removal of 4 bases from V and 9 bases from J, the junction contained 2 bases not matched to a gene. CDR1 and CDR2 from the germline V gene are LNHDA and SQIVND (reference sequence). The CDR3 is made up of 12 amino acids. CDR3 nucleotides: TGTGCCAGTAGTACAACAGGGGGTGAGCAGTTCTTC. It yields the protein CASSTTGGEQFF.

This clone was counted once. This chain connects TRBV6-5 to TRBJ2-3; D perhaps matches TRBD1 (5 bases). V was cut by 8 bases and J by 11 bases, with 17 bases left in between. Germline values: CDR1 MNHEY, CDR2 SVGAGI. The CDR3 is 12 residues long. The CDR3 spells CASEDTSLRQYF. The CDR3 coding sequence is TGTGCCAGCGAGGACACATCGCTCAGGCAGTATTTT.

The gene calls are TRBV4-1 and TRBJ2-7; 8 bases align to TRBD1. Germline V gene data show CDR1 as MGHRA and CDR2 as YSYEKL. The junction had 9 bases not matched to a gene; V was cut back by 2 bases and J by 0 bases. The CDR3 loop spans 17 amino acids. CDR3 coding DNA: TGCGCCAGCAGCCAACCTGCCCGGACAGGGAGCTCCTACGAGCAGTACTTC. Translation: CASSQPARTGSSYEQYF.

V and J are TRBV29-1 and TRBJ2-7; D call uncertain. The V gene lost 3 bases and the J gene lost 7 bases, with 13 bases spanning the gap. The CDR3 has 12 amino acids. From germline, CDR1 is SQVTM and CDR2 ANQGSEA. The CDR3 nucleotides are TGCAGCGTTGATACAGCGATGGGGGAGCAGTACTTC. Its protein product is CSVDTAMGEQYF.

V gene TRBV13 combines with J gene TRBJ2-1; D gene ambiguous. The V end lost 5 bases, the J end lost 0 bases, and 11 bases lay between the germline ends. The CDR3 consists of 15 residues. Germline values: CDR1 PRHDT, CDR2 FYEKMQ (reference sequence). This CDR3 reads CASSRTASSYNEQFF. CDR3 nucleotide sequence: TGTGCCAGCAGCCGTACTGCTAGCTCCTACAATGAGCAGTTCTTC.

J is TRBJ2-2 and V is TRBV4-1; 11 nucleotides agree with TRBD2. Per germline, CDR1 MGHRA and CDR2 YSYEKL. The CDR3 totals 17 residues. V lost 7 bases to trimming and J lost 5 bases; unmatched junction nucleotides: 12. CDR3 protein: CASTASTLAGGTGELFF. The CDR3, as DNA: TGCGCCAGCACCGCAAGTACCCTAGCGGGAGGTACCGGGGAGCTGTTTTTT.